The source of this T cell receptor (beta chain) is a study of a mutant IDH1 vaccine in newly diagnosed glioma. About this clone itself: What it binds is not known.

The V gene's germline CDR1 is MNHEY and CDR2 SMNVEV (reference sequence). V lost 1 base, J lost 5 bases, and 4 bases stayed unmatched. This CDR3 is built from 15 residues. Measured with immunoSEQ multiplex PCR; TCRdb has only the in-frame clones, and not every one. The table has roughly 60,000 clones, about 85% seen once. Specified time point: week 23, last vaccination. The vaccine gave 300 ug of a 20-mer mutant IDH1 peptide subcutaneously per dose. Material: PBMCs, obtained from a glioma patient whose treatment included an IDH1 peptide vaccine. The clonotype originates from a man aged 25-45 years with glioma. The rearrangement uses TRBV27 and TRBJ2-2, with 7 bases identical to TRBD1. In DNA, the CDR3 is TGTGCCAGCAGTTTATTTGGGACAGATACCGGGGAGCTGTTTTTT. It codes for CASSLFGTDTGELFF.